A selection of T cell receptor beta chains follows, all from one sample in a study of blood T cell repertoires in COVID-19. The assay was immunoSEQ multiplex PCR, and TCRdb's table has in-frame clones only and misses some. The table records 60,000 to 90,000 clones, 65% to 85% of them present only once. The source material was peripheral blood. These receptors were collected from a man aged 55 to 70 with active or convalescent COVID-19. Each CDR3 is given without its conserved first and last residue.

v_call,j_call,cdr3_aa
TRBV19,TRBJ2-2,ASSIRTGRGRSGELF
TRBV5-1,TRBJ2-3,ASSLGQGATDTQY
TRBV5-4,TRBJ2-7,ASSPPRGGYEQY
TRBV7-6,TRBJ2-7,ASSLARDSSYEQY
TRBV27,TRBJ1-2,ASTHGGSEGYT
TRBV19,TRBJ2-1,ASSAPDRVRNNEQF
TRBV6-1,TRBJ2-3,ASSDGGRQY
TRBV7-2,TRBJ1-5,ASSLGGARRVQH
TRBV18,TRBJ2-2,ASSPLPHFTGELF
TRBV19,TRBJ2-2,ASSIGQAPGELF
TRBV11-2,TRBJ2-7,ASSLDHIGTSVSYEQY
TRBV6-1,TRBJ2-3,ASSERGVALDTQY
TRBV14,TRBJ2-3,ASSQELGQGDTQY
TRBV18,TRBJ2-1,ASSPPSFSEQF
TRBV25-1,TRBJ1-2,ASSEFQGGYT
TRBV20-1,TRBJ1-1,SAKGSEAF
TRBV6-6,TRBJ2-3,ASSPRMTSGGKDTQY
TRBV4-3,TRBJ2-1,ASSQDLTGAINEQF
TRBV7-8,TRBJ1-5,ASSLQGTSNQPQH
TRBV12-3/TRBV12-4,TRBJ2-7,ASSFAGNYEQY